The entry below gives a single TCR beta chain sequence along with its context. V lost 6 bases, J lost 7 bases, and 11 bases stayed unmatched. Germline V gives CDR1 SGHNT, CDR2 YYREEE (reference sequence). The CDR3 runs 15 residues. This sample was taken from a study of blood T cell repertoires in COVID-19. In the original analysis: Nucleated cell number was recorded as an estimate derived from reference gene primer amplification. The protocol was immunoSEQ multiplex PCR, while the TCRdb copy is restricted to in-frame clones and leaves out a portion. V, J and clone size were drawn from that table, and D and trimming were deduced from the DNA. The sample has 25,000 to 30,000 clones, over 75% seen once; the top ten hold under 30%.

Material for sequencing was peripheral blood. This receptor was identified in a human donor in a cohort sampled during active COVID-19. The V and J genes are TRBV5-4 and TRBJ2-2; 8 bases match TRBD1. The CDR3 nucleotides read TGTGCCAGCATCACGACAGGGGCCCCGAACGGGGAGCTGTTTTTT. Translation: CASITTGAPNGELFF.